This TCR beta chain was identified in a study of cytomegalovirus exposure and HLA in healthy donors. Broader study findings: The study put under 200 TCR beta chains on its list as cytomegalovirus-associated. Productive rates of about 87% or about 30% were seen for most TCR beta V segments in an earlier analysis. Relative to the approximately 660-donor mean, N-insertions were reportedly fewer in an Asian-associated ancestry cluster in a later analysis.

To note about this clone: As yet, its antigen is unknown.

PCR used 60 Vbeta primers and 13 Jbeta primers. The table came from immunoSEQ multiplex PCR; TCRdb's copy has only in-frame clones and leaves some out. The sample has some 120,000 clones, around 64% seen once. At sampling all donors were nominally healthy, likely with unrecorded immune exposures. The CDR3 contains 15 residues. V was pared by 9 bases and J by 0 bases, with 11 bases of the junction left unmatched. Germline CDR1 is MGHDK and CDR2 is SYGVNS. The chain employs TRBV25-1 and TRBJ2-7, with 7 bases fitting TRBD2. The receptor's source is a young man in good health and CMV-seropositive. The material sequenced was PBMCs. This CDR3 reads CASSNHSGNSYEQYV. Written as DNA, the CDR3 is TGTGCCAGTAGCAACCACAGCGGGAACTCCTACGAGCAGTACGTC.